The rows below give T cell receptor beta chains drawn from one sample of a study of blood T cell repertoires in COVID-19. Some clones are missing from TCRdb's copy, which holds only in-frame ones; the method was immunoSEQ multiplex PCR. This table has about 200,000 clones, 85% to 90% appearing once. Sequencing was done on a sample of peripheral blood. These receptors were obtained from a man aged 55 to 70 with acute or convalescent COVID-19. Each CDR3 is given with its conserved first and last residue. A D gene is named only where the DNA matches it firmly. Clone size is not always given. Where it is, it says once, few, many or a class for expanded clones.

d_gene: .; v_gene: TRBV6-1; j_gene: TRBJ1-2; abundance: .; CDR3aa: CASSANTAKANYGYTF; CDR3nt: TGTGCCAGCAGTGCCAACACAGCAAAAGCTAACTATGGCTACACCTTC
d_gene: .; v_gene: TRBV5-1; j_gene: TRBJ2-3; abundance: .; CDR3aa: CASSLGTGGPPRLAGADTQYF; CDR3nt: TGCGCCAGCAGCTTAGGGACAGGGGGCCCTCCCAGACTAGCGGGGGCAGATACGCAGTATTTT
d_gene: TRBD2; v_gene: TRBV4-2; j_gene: TRBJ2-1; abundance: .; CDR3aa: CASSQGASGPWGEQFF; CDR3nt: TGTGCCAGCAGCCAAGGGGCTAGCGGTCCCTGGGGTGAGCAGTTCTTC
d_gene: .; v_gene: TRBV19; j_gene: TRBJ2-1; abundance: .; CDR3aa: CASSIDGGSSYNEQFF; CDR3nt: TGTGCCAGTAGTATAGATGGGGGGTCCTCCTACAATGAGCAGTTCTTC
d_gene: TRBD2; v_gene: TRBV25-1; j_gene: TRBJ2-3; abundance: .; CDR3aa: CASSTSGLAGATTDTQYF; CDR3nt: TGTGCCAGCAGTACCTCCGGGCTAGCGGGGGCCACCACAGATACGCAGTATTTT
d_gene: TRBD1; v_gene: TRBV12-5; j_gene: TRBJ2-7; abundance: .; CDR3aa: CASGLFRTGLDEQYF; CDR3nt: TGTGCTAGTGGTTTATTTAGGACAGGGTTGGACGAGCAGTACTTC
d_gene: .; v_gene: TRBV6-2/TRBV6-3; j_gene: TRBJ1-3; abundance: .; CDR3aa: CASSSGPGNTIYF; CDR3nt: TGTGCCAGCAGCTCAGGGCCTGGAAACACCATATATTTT
d_gene: .; v_gene: TRBV19; j_gene: TRBJ1-5; abundance: .; CDR3aa: CASSIRVGNQPQHF; CDR3nt: TGTGCCAGTAGTATCAGGGTTGGCAATCAGCCCCAGCATTTT
d_gene: TRBD1; v_gene: TRBV2; j_gene: TRBJ2-5; abundance: .; CDR3aa: CASRQRRDRRETQYF; CDR3nt: TGTGCCAGCAGACAACGCCGGGACAGGAGAGAGACCCAGTACTTC
d_gene: .; v_gene: TRBV25-1; j_gene: TRBJ2-1; abundance: .; CDR3aa: CATQADGAGSYNEQFF; CDR3nt: TGTGCCACCCAAGCGGATGGCGCCGGATCCTACAATGAGCAGTTCTTC
d_gene: .; v_gene: TRBV27; j_gene: TRBJ1-5; abundance: .; CDR3aa: CASSRGGNVQPQHF; CDR3nt: TGTGCCAGCAGTCGGGGAGGGAACGTTCAGCCCCAGCATTTT
d_gene: .; v_gene: TRBV2; j_gene: TRBJ2-3; abundance: once; CDR3aa: CASRPGGPTDTQYF; CDR3nt: TGTGCCAGCAGACCGGGGGGCCCCACAGATACGCAGTATTTT
d_gene: .; v_gene: TRBV23-1; j_gene: TRBJ2-1; abundance: .; CDR3aa: CASGGGVGGHNEQFF; CDR3nt: TGCGCCAGCGGAGGAGGGGTTGGGGGACACAATGAGCAGTTCTTC
d_gene: .; v_gene: TRBV28; j_gene: TRBJ1-5; abundance: .; CDR3aa: CASSKPQHF; CDR3nt: TGTGCCAGCAGCAAGCCCCAGCATTTT
d_gene: .; v_gene: TRBV6-4; j_gene: TRBJ2-2; abundance: few; CDR3aa: CASSAAPSDPTGELFF; CDR3nt: TGTGCCAGCAGTGCCGCCCCTAGCGACCCAACCGGGGAGCTGTTTTTT
d_gene: .; v_gene: TRBV11-3; j_gene: TRBJ2-6; abundance: .; CDR3aa: CASSSGGANVLTF; CDR3nt: TGTGCCAGCAGCTCAGGTGGGGCCAACGTCCTGACTTTC
d_gene: .; v_gene: TRBV18; j_gene: TRBJ1-4; abundance: .; CDR3aa: CASSPPLGQGLKNEKLFF; CDR3nt: TGTGCCAGCTCACCACCGCTGGGACAAGGCCTCAAGAACGAAAAACTGTTTTTT
d_gene: .; v_gene: TRBV6-5; j_gene: TRBJ2-1; abundance: .; CDR3aa: CASMSGGSDEQFF; CDR3nt: TGTGCCAGCATGTCTGGGGGCTCGGATGAGCAGTTCTTC
d_gene: TRBD1; v_gene: TRBV18; j_gene: TRBJ2-7; abundance: few; CDR3aa: CASSPGTGAFYEQYF; CDR3nt: TGTGCCAGCTCACCCGGGACAGGGGCCTTCTACGAGCAGTACTTC
d_gene: .; v_gene: TRBV6-5; j_gene: TRBJ1-4; abundance: .; CDR3aa: CASSPWGGNEKLFF; CDR3nt: TGTGCCAGCAGTCCCTGGGGGGGTAATGAAAAACTGTTTTTT
d_gene: .; v_gene: TRBV2; j_gene: TRBJ1-1; abundance: few; CDR3aa: CASSLDLATEAFF; CDR3nt: TGTGCCAGCAGCCTAGACCTCGCGACTGAAGCTTTCTTT
d_gene: TRBD2; v_gene: TRBV5-6; j_gene: TRBJ2-7; abundance: .; CDR3aa: CASSLLGRGGSYEQYF; CDR3nt: TGTGCCAGCAGCTTGCTCGGCCGCGGGGGCTCCTACGAGCAGTACTTC
d_gene: TRBD2; v_gene: TRBV2; j_gene: TRBJ2-3; abundance: .; CDR3aa: CASILGLAASTDTQYF; CDR3nt: TGTGCCAGCATCCTCGGGCTAGCGGCTAGCACAGATACGCAGTATTTT
d_gene: .; v_gene: TRBV14; j_gene: TRBJ1-6; abundance: .; CDR3aa: CASSQTKDSPLHF; CDR3nt: TGTGCCAGCAGCCAGACTAAGGATTCACCCCTCCACTTT
d_gene: .; v_gene: TRBV6-2/TRBV6-3; j_gene: TRBJ1-5; abundance: .; CDR3aa: CASSSNPQGRGNQPQHF; CDR3nt: TGTGCCAGCAGTTCGAACCCCCAGGGGCGGGGGAATCAGCCCCAGCATTTT
d_gene: TRBD1; v_gene: TRBV24-1; j_gene: TRBJ1-2; abundance: few; CDR3aa: CATSDQGGFNYGYTF; CDR3nt: TGTGCCACCAGTGATCAGGGGGGTTTTAACTATGGCTACACCTTC
d_gene: TRBD1; v_gene: TRBV3-1/TRBV3-2; j_gene: TRBJ2-5; abundance: few; CDR3aa: CASSPPTGDLETQYF; CDR3nt: TGTGCCAGCAGCCCTCCCACAGGGGATCTGGAGACCCAGTACTTC
d_gene: .; v_gene: TRBV29-1; j_gene: TRBJ2-1; abundance: .; CDR3aa: CSVEDAALGKVGNEQFF; CDR3nt: TGCAGCGTTGAAGATGCGGCCCTCGGGAAGGTTGGGAATGAGCAGTTCTTC
d_gene: .; v_gene: TRBV9; j_gene: TRBJ1-1; abundance: .; CDR3aa: CASSVDSMNTEAFF; CDR3nt: TGTGCCAGCAGCGTAGACTCGATGAACACTGAAGCTTTCTTT
d_gene: TRBD1; v_gene: TRBV19; j_gene: TRBJ1-1; abundance: .; CDR3aa: CASHPDRGKYTEAFF; CDR3nt: TGTGCCAGCCACCCAGACAGGGGGAAATACACTGAAGCTTTCTTT
d_gene: TRBD1; v_gene: TRBV4-2; j_gene: TRBJ1-2; abundance: few; CDR3aa: CASSVGTGVGYGYTF; CDR3nt: TGTGCCAGCAGCGTCGGGACAGGAGTGGGCTATGGCTACACCTTC
d_gene: TRBD1; v_gene: TRBV6-5; j_gene: TRBJ2-7; abundance: .; CDR3aa: CASGTGSEQYF; CDR3nt: TGTGCCAGCGGGACAGGGAGCGAGCAGTACTTC
d_gene: .; v_gene: TRBV30; j_gene: TRBJ1-1; abundance: .; CDR3aa: CAWNNIADSMNTEAFF; CDR3nt: TGTGCCTGGAATAACATCGCCGACAGCATGAACACTGAAGCTTTCTTT
d_gene: TRBD1; v_gene: TRBV2; j_gene: TRBJ1-6; abundance: few; CDR3aa: CASSASTGGGHSPLHF; CDR3nt: TGTGCCAGCAGTGCTTCAACAGGGGGCGGTCATTCACCCCTCCACTTT
d_gene: .; v_gene: TRBV5-4; j_gene: TRBJ2-1; abundance: .; CDR3aa: CASSLALGVEQFF; CDR3nt: TGTGCCAGCAGCTTGGCCCTAGGGGTTGAGCAGTTCTTC
d_gene: .; v_gene: TRBV5-1; j_gene: TRBJ1-2; abundance: .; CDR3aa: CASSLLGGGYTF; CDR3nt: TGCGCCAGCAGTTTACTGGGGGGTGGCTACACCTTC
d_gene: TRBD2; v_gene: TRBV12-3/TRBV12-4; j_gene: TRBJ2-1; abundance: .; CDR3aa: CATQGLRSGEQFF; CDR3nt: TGTGCCACCCAGGGACTAAGGTCTGGTGAGCAGTTCTTC
d_gene: .; v_gene: TRBV5-4; j_gene: TRBJ2-7; abundance: .; CDR3aa: CASSSPQAGEPYEQYF; CDR3nt: TGTGCCAGCAGCTCGCCCCAGGCAGGGGAACCCTACGAGCAGTACTTC
d_gene: TRBD1; v_gene: TRBV27; j_gene: TRBJ2-7; abundance: .; CDR3aa: CASRDSPSYEQYF; CDR3nt: TGTGCCAGCCGGGACAGCCCTTCCTACGAGCAGTACTTC
d_gene: .; v_gene: TRBV6-1; j_gene: TRBJ2-7; abundance: .; CDR3aa: CASSEDEGRGWYEQYF; CDR3nt: TGTGCCAGCAGTGAAGATGAGGGCAGGGGATGGTACGAGCAGTACTTC
d_gene: .; v_gene: TRBV19; j_gene: TRBJ2-7; abundance: few; CDR3aa: CASSPGRAGYEQYF; CDR3nt: TGTGCCAGTAGCCCCGGCAGGGCCGGCTACGAGCAGTACTTC
d_gene: .; v_gene: TRBV6-6; j_gene: TRBJ1-3; abundance: .; CDR3aa: CASSYSGQNSGNTIYF; CDR3nt: TGTGCCAGCAGTTACTCCGGACAGAACTCTGGAAACACCATATATTTT
d_gene: TRBD2; v_gene: TRBV29-1; j_gene: TRBJ2-5; abundance: .; CDR3aa: CSVPSGGALETQYF; CDR3nt: TGCAGCGTTCCTAGCGGGGGGGCGTTGGAGACCCAGTACTTC
d_gene: .; v_gene: TRBV27; j_gene: TRBJ1-1; abundance: .; CDR3aa: CASRSGRGAGTEAFF; CDR3nt: TGTGCCAGCAGGTCAGGGAGGGGGGCAGGGACTGAAGCTTTCTTT
d_gene: .; v_gene: TRBV6-5; j_gene: TRBJ2-5; abundance: few; CDR3aa: CASSRDSQETQYF; CDR3nt: TGTGCCAGCAGTCGCGACAGCCAAGAGACCCAGTACTTC
d_gene: TRBD1; v_gene: TRBV11-3; j_gene: TRBJ2-2; abundance: .; CDR3aa: CASSGGQNQGTGELFF; CDR3nt: TGTGCCAGCAGCGGGGGACAGAACCAGGGCACCGGGGAGCTGTTTTTT
d_gene: .; v_gene: TRBV18; j_gene: TRBJ2-1; abundance: .; CDR3aa: CASSPSLRSYNEQFF; CDR3nt: TGTGCCAGCTCACCATCGCTGCGGTCCTACAATGAGCAGTTCTTC
d_gene: .; v_gene: TRBV28; j_gene: TRBJ2-2; abundance: .; CDR3aa: CASRESRGGGELFF; CDR3nt: TGTGCCAGCAGGGAGTCTAGAGGCGGCGGGGAGCTGTTTTTT
d_gene: .; v_gene: TRBV28; j_gene: TRBJ2-5; abundance: .; CDR3aa: CASSLSIPRGSSDQETQYF; CDR3nt: TGTGCCAGCAGTTTATCAATACCCAGGGGCAGCTCAGACCAAGAGACCCAGTACTTC
d_gene: .; v_gene: TRBV21-1; j_gene: TRBJ2-7; abundance: .; CDR3aa: CASHPGTGSYEQYF; CDR3nt: TGTGCCAGCCACCCCGGGACAGGTTCCTACGAGCAGTACTTC
d_gene: .; v_gene: TRBV6-1; j_gene: TRBJ1-5; abundance: .; CDR3aa: CASSEGRGLPQHF; CDR3nt: TGTGCCAGCAGTGAGGGCAGGGGTTTGCCCCAGCATTTT
d_gene: .; v_gene: TRBV18; j_gene: TRBJ1-2; abundance: .; CDR3aa: CASSPEGRLVHGYTF; CDR3nt: TGTGCCAGCTCACCTGAAGGCAGGCTGGTGCATGGCTACACCTTC
d_gene: TRBD1; v_gene: TRBV11-3; j_gene: TRBJ2-5; abundance: .; CDR3aa: CASSPGQGETQYF; CDR3nt: TGTGCCAGCAGCCCCGGACAGGGGGAGACCCAGTACTTC
d_gene: .; v_gene: TRBV27; j_gene: TRBJ2-3; abundance: .; CDR3aa: CASRVGPAGRSDTQYF; CDR3nt: TGTGCCAGCAGGGTCGGACCCGCGGGACGTTCCGATACGCAGTATTTT
d_gene: .; v_gene: TRBV25-1; j_gene: TRBJ1-4; abundance: .; CDR3aa: CASSEWWAPNEKLFF; CDR3nt: TGTGCCAGCAGTGAATGGTGGGCCCCCAATGAAAAACTGTTTTTT
d_gene: TRBD2; v_gene: TRBV7-9; j_gene: TRBJ2-3; abundance: .; CDR3aa: CASSLSVASGAPDTQYF; CDR3nt: TGTGCCAGCAGCTTATCGGTGGCTAGCGGGGCTCCAGATACGCAGTATTTT